This T cell receptor (beta chain) is drawn from a study of T-cell memory formation after mild COVID-19. Study overall: TCR clustering was largely donor specific.

TCRdb re-analysed the 5' RACE reads in MiXCR, keeping a single row per CDR3 protein. In the table there are under 450,000 distinct CDR3 sequences, under 15% of which are singletons. This clonotype was counted between two and nine times. As yet, its antigen is unknown. The J segment lost 3 bases and the V segment lost 5 bases, leaving 5 bases of the junction unmatched. The CDR3 has 14 residues. Looked up from germline, CDR1 is SGHVS and CDR2 is FNYEAQ. General observations from the study: A subset of responding clones appeared in pre-infection memory, suggesting cross-reactive memory joined.

This sequence was found in a man younger than 35 who had mild COVID-19 (a few samples of this study predate the infection). Cell type and time point are not known. This chain links TRBV7-6 with TRBJ2-5, with 8 bases that match TRBD1. The sequenced material came from PBMCs or a T cell subset sorted from them (not recorded which). For the CDR3, the DNA is TGTGCCAGCAGCAAGCCGACAGGGGAAGAGACCCAGTACTTC. Translating gives CASSKPTGEETQYF.